This T cell receptor beta chain was recovered during a study of blood T cell repertoires in COVID-19. Overall study: Sites in the United States, Italy and Spain provided acute and convalescent COVID-19 samples. T cells, B-cell-depleted T cells, or PBMCs supplied cDNA or gDNA.

This clone appeared a single time. Trimming took off 5 bases at V and 6 bases at J, with 14 bases between the two ends. This CDR3 contains 15 residues. In germline, CDR1 is LGHDT, CDR2 YNNKEL (reference sequence). In the source study's methods: For nucleated cells, counts were estimated from reference gene primer amplification. This table comes from immunoSEQ multiplex PCR, and its TCRdb copy is limited to in-frame clones, with some not included. V and J calls and clone size are given by that table; D and trimming were obtained from the DNA. Of just under 90,000 clones in the sample, about nine tenths were seen once.

The sample comprised peripheral blood. The chain links TRBV3-1 (or the pseudogene TRBV3-2) to TRBJ1-6; D is unresolved. The origin of this receptor is a man in his sixties with acute or convalescent COVID-19. DNA for the CDR3: TGTGCCAGCAGCTCCTACAACAGAGTTAATTCACCCCTCCACTTT. Translating gives CASSSYNRVNSPLHF.